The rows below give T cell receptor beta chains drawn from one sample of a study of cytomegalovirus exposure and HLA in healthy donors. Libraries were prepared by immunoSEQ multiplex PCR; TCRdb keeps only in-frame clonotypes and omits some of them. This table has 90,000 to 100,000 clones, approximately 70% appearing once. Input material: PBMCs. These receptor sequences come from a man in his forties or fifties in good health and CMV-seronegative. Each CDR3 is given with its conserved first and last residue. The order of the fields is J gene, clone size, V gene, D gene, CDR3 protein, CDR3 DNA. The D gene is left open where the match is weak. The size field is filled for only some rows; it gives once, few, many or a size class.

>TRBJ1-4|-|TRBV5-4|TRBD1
CASSSGQGYNEKLFF
TGTGCCAGCAGCAGTGGACAGGGGTATAATGAAAAACTGTTTTTT
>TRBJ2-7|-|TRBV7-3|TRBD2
CASSLMTSGIGEQYF
TGTGCCAGCAGCTTAATGACTAGCGGGATCGGCGAGCAGTACTTC
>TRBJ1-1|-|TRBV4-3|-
CASSRAGANTEAFF
TGCGCCAGCAGCCGGGCAGGGGCTAACACTGAAGCTTTCTTT
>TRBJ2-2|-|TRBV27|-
CASSLRLRKTNTGELFF
TGTGCCAGCAGTTTGCGACTCCGAAAGACGAACACCGGGGAGCTGTTTTTT
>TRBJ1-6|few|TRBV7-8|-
CASSPVGGAPQLLHF
TGTGCCAGCAGCCCCGTCGGGGGGGCCCCCCAGCTCCTCCACTTT
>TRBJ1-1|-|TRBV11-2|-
CASSLVRASEAFF
TGTGCCAGCAGCTTAGTGCGCGCCTCTGAAGCTTTCTTT
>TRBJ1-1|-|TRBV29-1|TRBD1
CSVKRPGQRNTEAFF
TGCAGCGTTAAAAGACCGGGACAGAGAAACACTGAAGCTTTCTTT
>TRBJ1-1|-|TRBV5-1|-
CASSRESRNTEAFF
TGCGCCAGCAGCCGAGAGTCACGGAACACTGAAGCTTTCTTT
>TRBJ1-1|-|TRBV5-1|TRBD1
CASTDLGQGMGTEAFF
TGCGCCAGCACCGATCTAGGACAGGGGATGGGCACTGAAGCTTTCTTT
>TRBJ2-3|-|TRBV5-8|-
CASSPSSDTQYF
TGTGCCAGCAGCCCTAGTTCAGATACGCAGTATTTT
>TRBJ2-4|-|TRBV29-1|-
CSAGGNIQYF
TGCAGCGCTGGCGGTAACATTCAGTACTTC
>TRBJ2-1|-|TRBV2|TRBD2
CASSLGEGSYNEQFF
TGTGCCAGCAGTTTGGGGGAGGGGTCCTACAATGAGCAGTTCTTC
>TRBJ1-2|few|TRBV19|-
CASTTGAYGYTF
TGTGCCAGTACGACAGGAGCTTATGGCTACACCTTC
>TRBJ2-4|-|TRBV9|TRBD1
CASSVDKGAVSAKNIQYF
TGTGCCAGCAGCGTAGATAAGGGGGCGGTATCTGCCAAAAACATTCAGTACTTC
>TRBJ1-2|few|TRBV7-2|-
CASTLRGTGGYTF
TGTGCCAGCACCCTACGGGGGACGGGGGGCTACACCTTC
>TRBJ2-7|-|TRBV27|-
CASSYGSGEQYF
TGTGCCAGCAGTTACGGATCGGGCGAGCAGTACTTC
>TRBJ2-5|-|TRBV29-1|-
CSVDGTLAQETQYF
TGCAGCGTCGATGGGACATTGGCCCAAGAGACCCAGTACTTC
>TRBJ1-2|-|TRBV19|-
CASSLRRTNYGYTF
TGTGCCAGTAGCCTAAGAAGAACTAACTATGGCTACACCTTC
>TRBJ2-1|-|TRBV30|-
CAWSVQGQSEQFF
TGTGCCTGGAGTGTGCAGGGACAAAGTGAGCAGTTCTTC
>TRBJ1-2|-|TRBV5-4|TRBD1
CASSRTDRDNYGYTF
TGTGCCAGCAGCCGGACGGACAGGGATAACTATGGCTACACCTTC